The clone carrying this T cell receptor beta chain was seen many times. Its antigen is currently unknown. One junction end does not reproduce the germline sequence, and a read error may be involved. These data originate in a study of T cells in Graves' hyperthyroidism and ophthalmopathy. Study observations and caveats: Ophthalmopathy, as predicted by the model, came a median around 6 months after the prediction.

There are 16 residues in the CDR3. Germline CDR1 is SNHLY and CDR2 is FYNNEI. TCR beta CDR3 sequences were amplified from RNA transcripts. First-round RT-PCR targeting the TCR CDR3 was performed with the HTBI primer set. TCRdb ran MiXCR on the multiplex PCR reads and lists one entry per CDR3 protein. The sample has about 530,000 distinct CDR3 sequences, more than 15% seen once; the top ten hold approximately 18%. The rearrangement links TRBV2 to TRBJ2-7; 8 bases are shared with TRBD2. The sample was blood. This sequence was found in a woman under 30 with Graves' ophthalmopathy. CDR3 nucleotides: TGTGCCAGCAGCGAAGACCTAGCGGGCCCCACCGACGAGCAGTACTTC. This gives the protein CASSEDLAGPTDEQYF.